The 29 T cell receptor beta chains in this list originate from one sample, sequenced in a study of shared clonotypes between healthy human individuals. Only in-frame clones appear in the TCRdb table, and some are missing; sequencing was by immunoSEQ multiplex PCR. The sample has over 2,000,000 clones, just over 90% seen once; the top ten hold more than 1.5%. Naive CD8 cells lacked CD45RO, underwent positive selection for CCR7 and left out terminally differentiated effector memory CD45RA+ cells. Sequenced input: naive CD8+ T cells from PBMCs. The receptors come from a man aged 18 to 29 in good health. Some clones in this sample may be carry-over from other donors' samples.

J is TRBJ2-1 and V is TRBV9; 7 bases match TRBD2. Germline V gene sequence: CDR1 SGDLS, CDR2 YYNGEE. CDR3 length equals 15 residues. V lost 0 bases, J lost 7 bases, and 7 bases stayed unmatched. CDR3 in amino acids: CASSVDLAEGNEQFF. CDR3 bases: TGTGCCAGCAGCGTAGATCTAGCGGAAGGGAATGAGCAGTTCTTC.

This chain links TRBV2 with TRBJ2-7; the match to TRBD1 covers 8 bases. There are 17 residues in the CDR3. Germline V gene lookup returns CDR1 SNHLY and CDR2 FYNNEI. The V gene end was trimmed by 2 bases and the J gene end by 4 bases; junction bases not matched to a gene: 13. The CDR3 is CASSERSAGQEPYEQYF. Written as DNA, the CDR3 is TGTGCCAGCAGTGAACGAAGTGCGGGACAGGAACCTTACGAGCAGTACTTC.

V gene TRBV11-1 combines with J gene TRBJ2-2; TRBD2 is a possible D gene (5 bases). CDR1 is SGHAT and CDR2 is FQDESV in the germline V gene (reference sequence). This CDR3 is built from 12 residues. Trimming stripped 5 bases from V and 8 bases from J, with 9 bases between. CDR3 DNA: TGTGCCAGCAGCGCTGGGGAGGGGGAGCTGTTTTTT. This codes for CASSAGEGELFF.

This clone was recorded only once. The chain links TRBV29-1 to TRBJ2-7; 8 nucleotides match TRBD1. CDR3 length: 13 residues. V was clipped by 7 bases and J by 0 bases; unmatched bases: 5. The germline V gene has CDR1 SQVTM and CDR2 ANQGSEA. The CDR3 loop reads CSAADRASYEQYF. The CDR3 coding sequence is TGCAGCGCGGCGGACAGGGCCTCCTACGAGCAGTACTTC.

Only one count was recorded for this clone. The chain has TRBV6-5 and TRBJ2-1; D is perhaps TRBD1 (6 bases). CDR3 length: 13 amino acids. CDR1 is MNHEY and CDR2 is SVGAGI in the germline V gene. The V and J ends lost 5 bases and 3 bases respectively, with 8 bases between them. The chain's CDR3 is CASSQDSYNEQFF. The CDR3 DNA reads TGTGCCAGCAGTCAGGACAGCTACAATGAGCAGTTCTTC.

The V and J genes are TRBV7-9 and TRBJ2-7, with D tentatively TRBD1 (5 bases). There are 13 residues in the CDR3. V gave up 8 bases and J gave up 4 bases, with 15 bases separating them. In germline, CDR1 is SEHNR, CDR2 FQNEAQ (reference sequence). CDR3 in amino acids: CASVGQGYYEQYF. Here the CDR3 DNA reads TGTGCCAGCGTCGGGCAGGGATATTACGAGCAGTACTTC.

The CDR3 region is CASSEAESSYNEQFF. The CDR3 DNA sequence: TGTGCCAGCAGTGAAGCGGAGTCCTCCTACAATGAGCAGTTCTTC. The chain couples TRBV6-1 to TRBJ2-1; unclear D gene. In germline, CDR1 is MNHNS, CDR2 SASEGT. There are 15 residues in the CDR3. The germline V and J ends were trimmed by 0 bases and 0 bases, with 6 bases remaining between them.

A note on this clone: Other nucleotide sequences in the sample specify the same CDR3. The chain links TRBV7-8 to TRBJ2-3, with D uncertain. Germline V CDR1 and CDR2: SGHVS, FQNEAQ. The CDR3 contains 13 residues. Trimming took 1 base from V and 3 from J, leaving 5 bases between them. The CDR3 is CASSLVGTDTQYF. The CDR3 region has the DNA TGTGCCAGCAGCTTAGTGGGGACAGATACGCAGTATTTT.

The rearrangement uses TRBV11-2 and TRBJ2-7, with D possibly matching TRBD2 (6 bases). The CDR3 runs to 14 residues. Germline CDR1 and CDR2: SGHAT and FQNNGV. V was shortened by 5 bases and J by 4 bases, with 15 bases between the two germline ends. The CDR3 nucleotides are TGTGCCAGCAGCCACCGCGGCGGGGTATACGAGCAGTACTTC. This sequence encodes CASSHRGGVYEQYF. The full variable domain, rest sourced from reference TRBV11-2 and TRBJ2-7, is EAGVAQSPRYKIIEKRQSVAFWCNPISGHATLYWYQQILGQGPKLLIQFQNNGVVDDSQLPKDRFSAERLKGVDSTLKIQPAKLEDSAVYLCASSHRGGVYEQYFGPGTRLTVT.

This chain uses TRBV5-6 with TRBJ1-1, with D hard to call. In germline, CDR1 is SGHDT, CDR2 YYEEEE. V lost 0 bases to trimming and J lost 6 bases, with 6 bases between them. The CDR3 is made up of 12 amino acids. The CDR3 DNA is TGTGCCAGCAGCTTGGGCCCGGCTGAAGCTTTCTTT. Translating gives CASSLGPAEAFF.

The chain employs TRBV9 and TRBJ2-7; 9 positions agree with TRBD2. CDR1 and CDR2 from the germline V gene are SGDLS and YYNGEE. V lost 2 bases and J lost 3; bases outside the gene matches: 3. This CDR3 spans 14 amino acids. The CDR3 loop reads CASSVASGDYEQYF. The CDR3 DNA is TGTGCCAGCAGCGTCGCTAGCGGGGACTACGAGCAGTACTTC.

The gene calls are TRBV21-1 and TRBJ1-4. TRBV21-1 is a known pseudogene. CDR3 length: 16 amino acids. CDR3 bases: TGTGCCAGCAGCAACGGCGGACCGGGATTAAATGAAAAACTGTTTTTT. Protein: CASSNGGPGLNEKLFF.

Concerning this clone itself: Other DNA variants within this sample encode the same CDR3. The V gene is TRBV5-1, the J gene TRBJ1-2; D remains unclear. From germline, CDR1 is SGHRS and CDR2 YFSETQ. The CDR3 length is 12 residues. Between the trimmed V and J ends, which lost 4 bases and 3 bases, there was a span of 7 bases. CDR3 coding DNA: TGCGCCAGCAGCCCCGGCGACTATGGCTACACCTTC. Its protein product is CASSPGDYGYTF.

The genes are TRBV9 and TRBJ2-5; the D gene is possibly TRBD2 (5 bases). Germline V gene data show CDR1 as SGDLS and CDR2 as YYNGEE. There are 12 residues in the CDR3. Trimming cost V 4 bases and J 5 bases, with 9 bases left between them. The CDR3 protein is CASSPGSETQYF. The CDR3 DNA reads TGTGCCAGCAGCCCTGGGAGCGAGACCCAGTACTTC.

The chain has TRBV10-3 and TRBJ2-7; TRBD1 agrees at 10 bases. The CDR3 is 13 amino acids. Germline CDR1 and CDR2: ENHRY and SYGVKD. J lost 4 bases, V lost 10 bases, and 7 bases had no gene match. CDR3 protein: CATRTGGGYEQYF. DNA for the CDR3: TGTGCCACCCGGACAGGGGGTGGGTACGAGCAGTACTTC.

The chain combines TRBV5-6 with TRBJ2-7, with D unresolved. The CDR3 totals 14 residues. The V gene lost 0 bases and the J gene lost 4 bases, with 11 bases spanning the gap. Germline CDR1 is SGHDT and CDR2 is YYEEEE. The CDR3 nucleotides are TGTGCCAGCAGCTTGGGCGCAGTGGGGTACGAGCAGTACTTC. As protein: CASSLGAVGYEQYF.

The chain uses TRBV13 and TRBJ2-3, with TRBD2 identical over 8 bases. The CDR3 loop spans 18 amino acids. V shed 0 bases and J 4 bases; nucleotides not matched to a gene: 12. The V gene's germline CDR1 is PRHDT and CDR2 FYEKMQ (reference sequence). In DNA form, the CDR3 reads TGTGCCAGCAGCTTAGGGCCGCGGAGCGGGAGTAAGTCAGATACGCAGTATTTT. It translates to CASSLGPRSGSKSDTQYF.

The rearrangement links TRBV29-1 to TRBJ2-7, with TRBD2 matching 7 bases. V lost 4 bases and J lost 0; bases outside the gene matches: 9. This CDR3 is 15 amino acids long. Looked up from germline, CDR1 is SQVTM and CDR2 is ANQGSEA. CDR3 sequence reads: CSVVPASGNSYEQYF. The CDR3 nucleotides are TGCAGCGTTGTTCCGGCGAGCGGGAACTCCTACGAGCAGTACTTC.

The gene calls are TRBV27 and TRBJ1-2; 7 bases agree with TRBD1. CDR1 and CDR2 from the germline V gene are MNHEY and SMNVEV (reference sequence). The CDR3 length is 14 residues. V gave up 2 bases and J gave up 3 bases; unmatched junction bases: 3. The CDR3, as DNA: TGTGCCAGCAGTTTAACAGGGGCGGACTATGGCTACACCTTC. Protein: CASSLTGADYGYTF.

CDR3 coding DNA: TGTGCCAGCAGCCAAGTGTCCAGCGGGAGCGATGAGCAGTTCTTC. Protein sequence: CASSQVSSGSDEQFF. The J gene is TRBJ2-1, the V gene TRBV14; 8 bases align to TRBD2. The germline gives CDR1 SGHDN, CDR2 FVKESK. This CDR3 has 15 amino acids. Trimming cost V 1 base and J 8 bases; bases outside gene matches: 7.

The genes are TRBV10-3 and TRBJ2-7, with 8 nucleotides matching TRBD2. CDR3 length: 15 residues. Germline CDR1 is ENHRY and CDR2 is SYGVKD. The V segment lost 0 bases and the J segment 5 bases; nucleotides outside the gene matches: 6. CDR3 in DNA: TGTGCCATCAGTGAGTCGTCTAGCGGGCGGGACGAGCAGTACTTC. Protein sequence: CAISESSSGRDEQYF.

The rearrangement uses TRBV28 and TRBJ2-1; D not certain. The CDR3 runs 13 residues. The germline V and J ends were trimmed by 3 bases and 6 bases, with 9 bases remaining between them. CDR1 is MDHEN and CDR2 is SYDVKM in the germline V gene. CDR3 sequence (DNA): TGTGCCAGCAGTTTGATCTTGAGCAATGAGCAGTTCTTC. It yields the protein CASSLILSNEQFF.

On this clone itself: At one end, the junction sequence differs from germline, possibly due to a read error. The CDR3 sequence is CASSLGLTSQGNKQFF. The CDR3 DNA reads TGTGCCAGCAGCTTGGGATTGACTAGTCAGGGCAATAAGCAGTTCTTC. The chain employs TRBV5-4 and TRBJ2-1, with a weak D call TRBD2 (6 bases). Germline V gene data show CDR1 as SGHNT and CDR2 as YYREEE (reference sequence). This CDR3 spans 16 amino acids.

V and J are TRBV18 and TRBJ1-6; TRBD1 agrees at 9 bases. Germline V CDR1 and CDR2: KGHSH, LQKENI. V dropped 6 bases and J dropped 9; count of bases not matched to a gene: 12. The CDR3 is made up of 16 amino acids. This CDR3 is CASSPPRGQGRSPLHF. CDR3 nucleotides: TGTGCCAGCTCGCCGCCCCGGGGACAGGGTCGTTCACCCCTCCACTTT.

Details on this clone: This specimen includes other DNA sequences encoding the same CDR3. The gene calls are TRBV5-6 and TRBJ2-7; D is unresolved. The CDR3 length is 12 residues. The germline V gene has CDR1 SGHDT and CDR2 YYEEEE. V was pared by 3 bases and J by 4 bases, with 8 bases between. Here the CDR3 reads CASSWGSYEQYF. CDR3 in DNA: TGTGCCAGCAGCTGGGGTAGTTACGAGCAGTACTTC.

The CDR3 sequence is CASSPPEGQGTNYGYTF. CDR3 sequence (DNA): TGTGCCAGCAGCCCTCCTGAAGGACAGGGGACTAACTATGGCTACACCTTC. The chain couples TRBV14 to TRBJ1-2; 9 bases fit TRBD1. The CDR3 runs 17 residues. V was pared by 4 bases and J by 0 bases, with 9 bases of the junction left unmatched. The V gene's germline CDR1 is SGHDN and CDR2 FVKESK.

The chain combines TRBV11-3 with TRBJ2-3, with 8 bases aligning to TRBD1. V shed 4 bases and J 1 base; nucleotides not matched to a gene: 10. CDR3 length equals 17 residues. Germline CDR1 and CDR2: SGHNT and YENEEA. The CDR3 nucleotides read TGTGCCAGCAGCTCCGCCAGCGAGACAGGGGGCACAGATACGCAGTATTTT. Protein: CASSSASETGGTDTQYF.

The rearrangement joins TRBV6-4 to TRBJ2-2; D remains ambiguous. In germline, CDR1 is MRHNA, CDR2 SNTAGT. The ends were cut back, 0 bases at V and 1 base at J, with 15 bases in the middle. This CDR3 is built from 18 residues. CDR3 nucleotide sequence: TGTGCCAGCAGTGACTCCCCACCACGACCTAAGAACACCGGGGAGCTGTTTTTT. Its protein is CASSDSPPRPKNTGELFF.

The J gene is TRBJ2-1, the V gene TRBV12-5, with TRBD2 matching over 11 bases. Germline V gives CDR1 LGHNT, CDR2 FRNRAP. V shed 6 bases, J shed 4 bases, and the junction held 11 bases outside the gene matches. The CDR3 has 17 amino acids. CDR3 in amino acids: CASGPSLAGGNYNEQFF. CDR3 coding DNA: TGTGCTAGTGGCCCTTCCTTAGCGGGAGGGAATTACAATGAGCAGTTCTTC. Using reference TRBV12-5 and TRBJ2-1 for the parts outside the CDR3, the full variable domain is DARVTQTPRHKVTEMGQEVTMRCQPILGHNTVFWYRQTMMQGLELLAYFRNRAPLDDSGMPKDRFSAEMPDATLATLKIQPSEPRDSAVYFCASGPSLAGGNYNEQFFGPGTRLTVL.